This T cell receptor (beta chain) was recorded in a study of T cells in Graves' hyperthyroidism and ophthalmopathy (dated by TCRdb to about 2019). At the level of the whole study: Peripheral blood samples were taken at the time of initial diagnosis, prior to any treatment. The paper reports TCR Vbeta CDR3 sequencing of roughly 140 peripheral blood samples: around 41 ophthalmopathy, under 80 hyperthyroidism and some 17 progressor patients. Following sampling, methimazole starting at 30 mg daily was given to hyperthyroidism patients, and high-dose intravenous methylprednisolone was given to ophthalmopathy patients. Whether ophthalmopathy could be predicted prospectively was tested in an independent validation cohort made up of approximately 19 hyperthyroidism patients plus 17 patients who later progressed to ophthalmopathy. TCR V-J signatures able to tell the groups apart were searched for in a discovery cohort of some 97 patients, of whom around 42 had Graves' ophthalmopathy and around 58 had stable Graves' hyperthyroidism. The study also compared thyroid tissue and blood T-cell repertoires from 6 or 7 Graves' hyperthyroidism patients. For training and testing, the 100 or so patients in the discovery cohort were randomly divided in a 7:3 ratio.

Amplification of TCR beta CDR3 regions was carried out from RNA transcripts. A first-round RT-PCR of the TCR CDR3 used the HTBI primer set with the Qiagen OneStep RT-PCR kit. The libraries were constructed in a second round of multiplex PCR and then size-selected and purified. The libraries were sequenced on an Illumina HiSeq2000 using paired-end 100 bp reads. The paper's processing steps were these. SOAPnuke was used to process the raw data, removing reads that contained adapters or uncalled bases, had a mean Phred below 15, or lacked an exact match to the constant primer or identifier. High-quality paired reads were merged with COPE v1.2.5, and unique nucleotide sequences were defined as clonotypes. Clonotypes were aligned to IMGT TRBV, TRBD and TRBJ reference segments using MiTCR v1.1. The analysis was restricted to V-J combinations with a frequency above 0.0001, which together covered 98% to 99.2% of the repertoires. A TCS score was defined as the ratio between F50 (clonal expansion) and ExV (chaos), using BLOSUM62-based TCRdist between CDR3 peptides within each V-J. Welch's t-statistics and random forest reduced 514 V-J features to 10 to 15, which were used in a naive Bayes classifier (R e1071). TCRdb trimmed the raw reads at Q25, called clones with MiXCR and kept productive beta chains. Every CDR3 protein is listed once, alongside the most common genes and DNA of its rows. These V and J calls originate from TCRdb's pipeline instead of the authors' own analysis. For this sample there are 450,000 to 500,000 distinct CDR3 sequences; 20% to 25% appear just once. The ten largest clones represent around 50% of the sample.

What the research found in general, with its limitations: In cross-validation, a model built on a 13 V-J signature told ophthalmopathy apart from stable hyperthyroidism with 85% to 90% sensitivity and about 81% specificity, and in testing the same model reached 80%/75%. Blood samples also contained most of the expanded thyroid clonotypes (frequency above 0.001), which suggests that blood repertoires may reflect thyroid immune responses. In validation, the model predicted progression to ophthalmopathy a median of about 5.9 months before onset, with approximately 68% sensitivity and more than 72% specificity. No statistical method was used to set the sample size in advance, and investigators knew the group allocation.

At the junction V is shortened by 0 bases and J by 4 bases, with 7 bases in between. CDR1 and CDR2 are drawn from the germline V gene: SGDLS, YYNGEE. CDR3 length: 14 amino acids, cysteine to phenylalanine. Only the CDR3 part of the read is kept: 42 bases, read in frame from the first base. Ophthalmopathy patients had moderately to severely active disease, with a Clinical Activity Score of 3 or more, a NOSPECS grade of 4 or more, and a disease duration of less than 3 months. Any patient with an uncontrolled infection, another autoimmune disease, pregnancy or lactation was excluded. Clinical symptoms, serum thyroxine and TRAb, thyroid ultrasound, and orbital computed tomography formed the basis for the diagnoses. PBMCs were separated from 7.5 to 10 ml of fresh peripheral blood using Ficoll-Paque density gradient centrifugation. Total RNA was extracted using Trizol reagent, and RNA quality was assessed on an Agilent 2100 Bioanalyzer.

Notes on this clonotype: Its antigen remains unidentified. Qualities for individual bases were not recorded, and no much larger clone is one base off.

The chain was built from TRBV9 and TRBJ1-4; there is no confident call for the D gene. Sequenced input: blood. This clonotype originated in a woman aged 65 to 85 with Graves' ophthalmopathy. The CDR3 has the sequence CASSVGMDNEKLFF. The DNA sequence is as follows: TGTGCCAGCAGCGTAGGAATGGATAATGAAAAACTGTTTTTT.